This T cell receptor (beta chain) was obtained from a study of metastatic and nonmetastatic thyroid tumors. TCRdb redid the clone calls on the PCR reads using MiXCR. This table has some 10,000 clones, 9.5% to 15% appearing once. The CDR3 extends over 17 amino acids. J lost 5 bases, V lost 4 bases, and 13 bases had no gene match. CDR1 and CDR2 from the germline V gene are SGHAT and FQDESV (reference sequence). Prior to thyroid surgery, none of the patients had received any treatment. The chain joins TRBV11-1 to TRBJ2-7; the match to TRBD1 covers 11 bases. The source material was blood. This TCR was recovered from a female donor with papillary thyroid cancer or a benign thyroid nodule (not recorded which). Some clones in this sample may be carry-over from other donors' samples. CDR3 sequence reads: CASSSGVRTGGVNEQYF. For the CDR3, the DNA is TGTGCCAGCAGCTCGGGTGTGAGGACAGGGGGCGTCAACGAGCAGTACTTC.